A single sample gave rise to the 24 T cell receptor beta chains below, sequenced in a study of chemoradiotherapy in HPV16-positive cancers. Sequencing was performed with immunoSEQ multiplex PCR; in TCRdb, only in-frame clones are kept and a portion is missing. The sample has approximately 9,300 clones, about 89% seen once. The sample here was blood, taken from a patient who underwent chemoradiotherapy. The receptor set was obtained from a human donor with HPV-associated anogenital cancer.

This clone was recorded once. The genes are TRBV18 and TRBJ2-7, with a weak D call TRBD1 (5 bases). Trimming removed 5 bases at V and 2 bases at J, with 13 bases between. This CDR3 spans 14 amino acids. The germline gives CDR1 KGHSH, CDR2 LQKENI. For the CDR3, the DNA is TGTGCCAGCTCAATTGACAGTGCGCCCTACGAGCAGTACGTC. Its protein product is CASSIDSAPYEQYV.

The chain recombines TRBV9 with TRBJ1-2, with no clear D. CDR3 size: 15 residues. Per germline, CDR1 SGDLS and CDR2 YYNGEE. V lost 4 bases and J lost 2, with 15 bases in between. CDR3 amino acids: CASSSGADGNYGYTF. CDR3 DNA sequence: TGTGCCAGCAGCTCGGGCGCGGACGGGAACTATGGCTACACCTTC.

This chain uses TRBV6-1 with TRBJ1-3; D ambiguous. Germline values: CDR1 MNHNS, CDR2 SASEGT. The CDR3 totals 15 residues. Trimming removed 7 bases at V and 0 bases at J, with 13 bases between. The CDR3 DNA reads as TGTGCCAGCACAGGCAGCACGAGCTCTGGAAACACCATATATTTT. Translating it yields CASTGSTSSGNTIYF.

The V and J genes are TRBV19 and TRBJ2-3, with no clear D. V was shortened by 1 base and J by 0 bases, with 11 bases between the two germline ends. Per germline, CDR1 LNHDA and CDR2 SQIVND (reference sequence). This CDR3 contains 16 residues. The CDR3 sequence: CASSIGRVSSTDTQYF. As DNA, the CDR3 is TGTGCCAGTAGTATAGGACGGGTCTCTAGCACAGATACGCAGTATTTT.

The chain joins TRBV2 to TRBJ1-1; D is perhaps TRBD1 (6 bases). The V gene lost 6 bases and the J gene lost 2 bases, with 13 bases spanning the gap. The CDR3 has 14 amino acids. Germline V gene data show CDR1 as SNHLY and CDR2 as FYNNEI. CDR3 nucleotides: TGTGCCAGCAGATCTGGGGGCCTAAACACTGAAGCTTTCTTT. This translates into CASRSGGLNTEAFF. The full variable domain, in which reference TRBV2 and TRBJ1-1 provide the parts outside the CDR3, is EPEVTQTPSHQVTQMGQEVILRCVPISNHLYFYWYRQILGQKVEFLVSFYNNEISEKSEIFDDQFSVERPDGSNFTLKIRSTKLEDSAMYFCASRSGGLNTEAFFGQGTRLTVV.

This clone was counted once. CDR3 protein: CASTEGRYYTF. For the CDR3, the DNA is TGTGCCAGCACCGAAGGACGTTACTACACCTTC. This chain links TRBV2 with TRBJ1-2; D remains ambiguous. This CDR3 spans 11 amino acids. Germline loops: CDR1 SNHLY, CDR2 FYNNEI. V was pared by 7 bases and J by 10 bases, with 13 bases between.

This rearrangement joins TRBV5-1 to TRBJ2-1; D is perhaps TRBD2 (8 bases). The V gene's germline CDR1 is SGHRS and CDR2 YFSETQ. V lost 4 bases and J 6 bases, leaving 29 bases between the germline ends. The CDR3 sequence is 19 residues long. CDR3 protein: CASSPRQGVGRGASNEQFF. The CDR3 DNA reads as TGCGCCAGCAGCCCGAGACAGGGAGTGGGGCGGGGGGCCAGCAATGAGCAGTTCTTC.

This rearrangement joins TRBV5-6 to TRBJ2-1; 9 bases align to TRBD1. V was clipped by 4 bases and J by 3 bases; unmatched bases: 5. The germline gives CDR1 SGHDT, CDR2 YYEEEE. The CDR3 sequence is 15 residues long. CDR3 in amino acids: CASSNRDRVYNEQFF. CDR3 nucleotides: TGTGCCAGCAGCAACCGGGACAGGGTCTACAATGAGCAGTTCTTC.

The rearrangement links TRBV7-8 to TRBJ2-6, with no clear D. The CDR3 runs 15 residues. Trimming removed 4 bases from V and 2 bases from J, with 9 bases in between. CDR1 and CDR2 (germline): SGHVS, FQNEAQ. This CDR3 reads CASSSRLPGANVLTF. The CDR3 nucleotides are TGTGCCAGCAGCTCAAGACTCCCTGGGGCCAACGTCCTGACTTTC.

This clone was recorded a few times. For the CDR3, the DNA is TGTGCCAGCAGCTTGGTAGGGGGGGGCCCCCAAGAGACCCAGTACTTC. It codes for CASSLVGGGPQETQYF. The chain links TRBV5-4 to TRBJ2-5, with a weak D call TRBD2 (7 bases). This CDR3 is 16 amino acids long. The germline CDR1 and CDR2 sequences are SGHNT and YYREEE (reference sequence). V gave up 0 bases and J gave up 1 base, with 13 bases separating them.

V and J are TRBV6-5 and TRBJ1-3; no clear D gene. In germline, CDR1 is MNHEY, CDR2 SVGAGI. The CDR3 spans 15 residues. Trimming took 4 bases from V and 0 from J, leaving 10 bases between them. The CDR3 bases are TGTGCCAGCAGTTCCCCTAGTTCCTCTGGAAACACCATATATTTT. Its translation is CASSSPSSSGNTIYF.

The chain uses TRBV6-6 and TRBJ1-3, with 7 bases aligning to TRBD1. V shed 8 bases and J 11 bases; nucleotides not matched to a gene: 9. There are 12 residues in the CDR3. Germline V gene data show CDR1 as MNHNY and CDR2 as SVGAGI (reference sequence). The CDR3 here is CASRDKTGAIYF. CDR3 nucleotide sequence: TGTGCCAGCCGTGATAAAACAGGGGCCATATATTTT.

The gene calls are TRBV9 and TRBJ1-6; D may be TRBD1 (5 bases). With 2 bases removed from V and 6 bases from J, the gap between germline ends came to 9 bases. The CDR3 is 14 amino acids. In germline, CDR1 is SGDLS, CDR2 YYNGEE. The CDR3 DNA reads TGTGCCAGCAGCGTCAGGGAAGGTAATTCACCCCTCCACTTT. Residues: CASSVREGNSPLHF.

V usage is TRBV13 and J usage is TRBJ2-3, with TRBD1 identical over 8 bases. Looked up from germline, CDR1 is PRHDT and CDR2 is FYEKMQ (reference sequence). Unmatched junction bases numbered 3, after V lost 5 bases and J lost 8 bases. This CDR3 spans 12 amino acids. The CDR3 nucleotides are TGTGCCAGCAGCCCTGGACAGGGTACGCAGTATTTT. Amino acids: CASSPGQGTQYF.

The chain joins TRBV11-2 to TRBJ2-7, with D unresolved. V lost 3 bases and J lost 2, with 11 bases in between. Germline CDR1 and CDR2: SGHAT and FQNNGV. This CDR3 is built from 14 residues. CDR3 sequence: CASSFGRAAYEQYV. The CDR3 nucleotides read TGTGCCAGCAGCTTCGGTAGGGCAGCCTACGAGCAGTACGTC.

V usage is TRBV5-1 and J usage is TRBJ1-1; tentative D call: TRBD1 (5 bases). This CDR3 contains 15 residues. Germline V gives CDR1 SGHRS, CDR2 YFSETQ. V lost 4 bases to trimming and J lost 1 base, with 14 bases between them. The CDR3 DNA is TGCGCCAGCAGCCCGCGGGGGGTCCAGAACACTGAAGCTTTCTTT. Translated: CASSPRGVQNTEAFF.

The genes are TRBV5-1 and TRBJ1-1; 8 bases are a match to TRBD1. CDR3 length: 15 residues. Germline loops: CDR1 SGHRS, CDR2 YFSETQ. V lost 2 bases and J lost 1; bases outside the gene matches: 4. The CDR3 reads CASSLWGQENTEAFF. The CDR3 nucleotides read TGCGCCAGCAGCTTATGGGGACAGGAGAACACTGAAGCTTTCTTT.

This clone is a singleton in its sample. The chain uses TRBV7-9 and TRBJ1-4, with a tentative D call TRBD1 (5 bases). The CDR3 consists of 17 residues. Germline V gives CDR1 SEHNR, CDR2 FQNEAQ (reference sequence). Trimming took off 3 bases at V and 3 bases at J, with 17 bases between the two ends. The CDR3 DNA follows: TGTGCCAGCAGCTTGGGGCAGGGACGTGGAGCTAATGAAAAACTGTTTTTT. Translated: CASSLGQGRGANEKLFF.

This rearrangement joins TRBV30 to TRBJ2-7, with a tentative D call TRBD1 (5 bases). The CDR3 spans 11 residues. The germline V gene encodes CDR1 GTSNPN and CDR2 SVGIG (reference sequence). The germline V and J ends were trimmed by 3 bases and 2 bases, with 5 bases remaining between them. CDR3 sequence: CAWRGPYEQYF. The CDR3 DNA follows: TGTGCCTGGAGGGGGCCCTACGAGCAGTACTTC.

This sequence joins TRBV2 and TRBJ2-1, with 9 bases matching TRBD1. V was clipped by 5 bases and J by 5 bases; unmatched bases: 10. The CDR3 contains 16 residues. Germline V gene lookup returns CDR1 SNHLY and CDR2 FYNNEI. CDR3 in amino acids: CASSPITGGAHNEQFF. The DNA for the CDR3 is TGTGCCAGCAGTCCAATTACAGGGGGCGCCCACAATGAGCAGTTCTTC.

This chain uses TRBV9 with TRBJ2-3; D gene ambiguous. With 3 bases removed from V and 2 bases from J, the gap between germline ends came to 7 bases. The V gene's germline CDR1 is SGDLS and CDR2 YYNGEE. This CDR3 is 13 amino acids long. The CDR3 DNA follows: TGTGCCAGCAGCGCCCTGACCACAGATACGCAGTATTTT. Encoded protein: CASSALTTDTQYF.

The chain combines TRBV9 with TRBJ2-7; possibly TRBD2 for D (5 bases). V shed 0 bases and J shed 2 bases, with 15 bases lying between them. Germline lookup yields CDR1 SGDLS and CDR2 YYNGEE. CDR3 size: 16 residues. CDR3 DNA: TGTGCCAGCAGCGTAGCTAGAGGGAGTTCGCCCTACGAGCAGTACGTC. Its protein product is CASSVARGSSPYEQYV.

The rearrangement links TRBV2 to TRBJ2-1; 8 bases are shared with TRBD1. The J segment lost 4 bases and the V segment lost 3 bases, leaving 5 bases of the junction unmatched. The CDR3 consists of 15 residues. Germline values: CDR1 SNHLY, CDR2 FYNNEI. DNA for the CDR3: TGTGCCAGCAGTGACAGGGGGCTCGGGTACAATGAGCAGTTCTTC. Protein: CASSDRGLGYNEQFF.

This clone has just one count. The CDR3 reads CASSGSLYNTEAFF. The CDR3 DNA follows: TGCGCCAGCAGTGGGTCTCTCTATAACACTGAAGCTTTCTTT. The chain carries TRBV10-2 and TRBJ1-1; no firm D call. Trimming removed 4 bases from V and 2 bases from J, with 11 bases in between. The CDR3 totals 14 residues. Germline V gene sequence: CDR1 WSHSY, CDR2 SAAADI.